The present TCR beta chain was sequenced within a study of blood T cells in healthy people across ages. With a J-beta primer mix and a sample-barcoded 5' primer, a second PCR ran roughly 6 to 11 cycles. Each of the samples gave a minimum of 2.5 million paired-end reads that contained CDR3. TCRdb analysed the 5' RACE reads with MiXCR anew, one entry per CDR3 protein. The sample carries around 650,000 distinct CDR3 sequences, around 38% recorded once. Trimming shortened V by 0 bases and J by 10 bases, and 11 bases separated the two germline ends. The CDR3 has 13 residues. Germline CDR1 is MGHRA and CDR2 is YSYEKL.

The V gene is TRBV4-1, the J gene TRBJ2-3; D gene unclear. This receptor was obtained from a man older than 75 in good health. Sequencing input: blood. The CDR3 DNA reads TGCGCCAGCAGCCAAGATGGAGTGGGCCCGCAGTATTTT. Residues: CASSQDGVGPQYF.